This is a list of T cell receptor beta chains from one sample in a study of post-analysis software for immune sequencing data. TCRdb reprocessed the PCR reads with MiXCR, giving one entry per CDR3 protein. This sample has about 430,000 distinct CDR3 sequences, with over 30% found just once. Input material: blood. The receptors come from a girl aged 2 to 9 with multiple sclerosis. The CDR3 runs from the conserved cysteine through the conserved F or W. Fields, in order: CDR3 length, D gene, V gene, J gene, clone size, CDR3 protein, CDR3 DNA. A D gene is named only where the DNA matches it firmly. For some rows the clone size is stated as once, few or many, or as a class when expanded; others skip it.

>16|TRBD1|TRBV4-1|TRBJ2-7|NA
CASSQEPGQVAYEQYF
TGCGCCAGCAGCCAAGAGCCCGGACAGGTGGCCTACGAGCAGTACTTC
>15|NA|TRBV12-3/TRBV12-4|TRBJ1-6|NA
CASTPSISYNSPLHF
TGTGCCAGCACTCCGAGCATCTCCTATAATTCACCCCTCCACTTT
>14|TRBD1|TRBV5-5|TRBJ2-7|NA
CASSLWDRNYEQYF
TGTGCCAGCAGCCTATGGGACAGGAACTACGAGCAGTACTTC
>16|TRBD1|TRBV12-3/TRBV12-4|TRBJ2-1|few
CASGVDPGQGAYEQFF
TGTGCCAGCGGAGTGGATCCGGGACAGGGGGCTTATGAGCAGTTCTTC
>13|NA|TRBV12-3/TRBV12-4|TRBJ2-4|NA
CASSFEGVDIQYF
TGTGCCAGCAGTTTTGAGGGGGTGGACATTCAGTACTTC
>12|NA|TRBV25-1|TRBJ1-2|NA
CASSSLDYGYTF
TGTGCCAGCAGTTCCCTTGACTATGGCTACACCTTC
>16|TRBD1|TRBV6-5|TRBJ1-6|few
CASSYSGQGAGSPLHF
TGTGCCAGCAGTTACTCGGGACAGGGGGCTGGTTCACCCCTCCACTTT
>17|TRBD1|TRBV12-3/TRBV12-4|TRBJ2-1|few
CASSPLMGRGLYNEQFF
TGTGCCAGCAGCCCCCTTATGGGCAGGGGGCTATACAATGAGCAGTTCTTC
>17|NA|TRBV27|TRBJ1-5|NA
CASSLNGGQGRNQPQHF
TGTGCCAGCAGTCTCAATGGGGGCCAGGGACGCAATCAGCCCCAGCATTTT
>14|NA|TRBV7-9|TRBJ1-4|NA
CASSSTGTHEKLFF
TGTGCCAGCAGCTCGACCGGGACCCATGAAAAACTGTTTTTT
>16|TRBD2|TRBV10-3|TRBJ2-3|NA
CAISAYAAGGSDTQYF
TGTGCCATCAGTGCTTACGCGGCGGGAGGGTCGGATACGCAGTATTTT
>18|NA|TRBV7-3|TRBJ2-6|NA
CASSFRQGFLSGANVLTF
TGTGCCAGCAGCTTTAGGCAGGGTTTTCTCTCTGGGGCCAACGTCCTGACTTTC
>17|TRBD1|TRBV7-8|TRBJ1-2|once
CASSSEWTGITNYGYTF
TGTGCCAGCAGCTCCGAATGGACAGGGATAACTAACTATGGCTACACCTTC
>12|NA|TRBV29-1|TRBJ1-2|NA
CSVDESGYGYTF
TGCAGCGTAGACGAAAGTGGCTATGGCTACACCTTC
>15|NA|TRBV4-2|TRBJ2-1|NA
CASSQVAYDYNEQFF
TGTGCCAGCAGCCAAGTTGCGTACGACTACAATGAGCAGTTCTTC
>15|NA|TRBV20-1|TRBJ1-6|NA
CSARTPTGSNSPLHF
TGCAGTGCTAGGACCCCCACAGGGAGTAATTCACCCCTCCACTTT